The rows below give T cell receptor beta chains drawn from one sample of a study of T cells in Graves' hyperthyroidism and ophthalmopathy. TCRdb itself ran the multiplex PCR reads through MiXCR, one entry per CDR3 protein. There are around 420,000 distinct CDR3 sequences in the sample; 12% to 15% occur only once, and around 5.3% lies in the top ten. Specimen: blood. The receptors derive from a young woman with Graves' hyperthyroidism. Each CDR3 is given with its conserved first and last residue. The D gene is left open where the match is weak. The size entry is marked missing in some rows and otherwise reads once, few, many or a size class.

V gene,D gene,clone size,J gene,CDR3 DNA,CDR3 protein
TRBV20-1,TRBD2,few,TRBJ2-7,TGCAGTATAAGTAGCGGGAGATCCCGCGAGCAGTACTTC,CSISSGRSREQYF
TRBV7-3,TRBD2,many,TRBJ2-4,TGTGCCAGCTGCTGTTCTGGGACTAGCGGGTATCTAGCCAAAAACATTCAGTACTTC,CASCCSGTSGYLAKNIQYF
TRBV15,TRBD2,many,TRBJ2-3,TGTGCCACCAGCAGAGATCTGTCTAGCGGGAGACGGATAGATACGCAGTATTTT,CATSRDLSSGRRIDTQYF
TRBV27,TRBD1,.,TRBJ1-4,TGTGCCAGCAGCCTGGGACAGCATAATGAAAAACTGTTTTTT,CASSLGQHNEKLFF
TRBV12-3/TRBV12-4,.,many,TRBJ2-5,TGTGCCAGCAGCCCAGATTTAGGAGGGGAGACCCAGTACTTC,CASSPDLGGETQYF
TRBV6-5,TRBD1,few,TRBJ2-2,TGTGCCAGCAGTTCCATTAGGGACAGGGTCACCGGGGAGCCGTTTTTT,CASSSIRDRVTGEPFF
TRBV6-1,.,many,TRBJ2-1,TGTGCCAGCAGTGAGCGGGACTTCGATGAGCAGTTCTTC,CASSERDFDEQFF
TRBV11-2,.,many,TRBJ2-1,TGTGCCAGCAGCTTAGTTGGGACGTACGGCAATGAGCAGTTCTTC,CASSLVGTYGNEQFF
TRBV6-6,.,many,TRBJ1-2,TGTGCCAGCAGTTACGGCCAGGGGAGCTACACCTTC,CASSYGQGSYTF
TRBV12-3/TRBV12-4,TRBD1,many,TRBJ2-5,TGTGCCAGCAGTATCCGGGACAGCCAAGAGACCCAGTACTTC,CASSIRDSQETQYF
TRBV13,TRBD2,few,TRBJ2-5,TGTGCCAGCAGCTTAAACGGGAGGGATAGAGAGACCCAGTACTTC,CASSLNGRDRETQYF
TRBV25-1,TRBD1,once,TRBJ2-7,TGTGCCAGCAGTGATGGTGCCGGGACAGAGTACGAGCAGTACTTC,CASSDGAGTEYEQYF
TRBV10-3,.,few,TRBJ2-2,TGTGCCATCAGTGAGTTTCAGGGGACGAGTTACACCGGGGAGCTGTTTTTT,CAISEFQGTSYTGELFF
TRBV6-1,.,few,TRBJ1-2,TGTGCCAGCAGGACCGGAAAGGGGTATGGCTACACCTTC,CASRTGKGYGYTF
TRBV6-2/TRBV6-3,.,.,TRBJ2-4,TGTGCCAGCAGCAAACCGGGACCTCAAAACATTCAGTACTTC,CASSKPGPQNIQYF
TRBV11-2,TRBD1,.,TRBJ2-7,TGTGCCAGCAGCTTAGGTTGGGACAGCTCCTACGAGCAGTACTTC,CASSLGWDSSYEQYF
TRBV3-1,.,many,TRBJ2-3,TGTGCCAGCAGCCAAGGATCGGGGTCCCGGGCAGATACGCAGTATTTT,CASSQGSGSRADTQYF
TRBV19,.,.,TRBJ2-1,TGTGCCAGTAGTATAACAGCTACCTACAATGAGCAGTTCTTC,CASSITATYNEQFF
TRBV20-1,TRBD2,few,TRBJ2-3,TGCAGTGCCCTCTCCGGGACTAGCGGGAGGGCCTCAGATACGCAGTATTTT,CSALSGTSGRASDTQYF
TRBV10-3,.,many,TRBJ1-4,TGTGCCATCAGTGAGAGGGACGGCTATAATGAAAAACTGTTTTTT,CAISERDGYNEKLFF
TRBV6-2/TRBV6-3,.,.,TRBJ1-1,TGTGCCAGCAGTTTTTATTGGGCTGAAGCTTTCTTT,CASSFYWAEAFF
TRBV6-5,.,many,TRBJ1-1,TGTGCCAGCAGTTACTCGAGGTTGGAGTGGGAGTCTGAAGCTTTCTTT,CASSYSRLEWESEAFF
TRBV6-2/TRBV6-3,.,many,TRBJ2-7,TGTGCCAGCAGTTACTCGTCGAGTGAGCAGTACTTC,CASSYSSSEQYF
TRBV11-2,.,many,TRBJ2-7,TGTGCCAGCAGCTCCATAGTGGGCTACGAGCAGTACTTC,CASSSIVGYEQYF
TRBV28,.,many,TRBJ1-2,TGTGCCAGCAGTCCCGGACAGTATGGCTACACCTTC,CASSPGQYGYTF
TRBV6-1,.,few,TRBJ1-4,TGTGCCAGCAGACCCCACCAGAGGGGTGAAAAACTGTTTTTT,CASRPHQRGEKLFF
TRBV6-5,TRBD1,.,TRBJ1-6,TGTGCCAGCAGTTACTCTACAGGGGGAGGGCGGTTAAATTCACCCCTCCACTTT,CASSYSTGGGRLNSPLHF